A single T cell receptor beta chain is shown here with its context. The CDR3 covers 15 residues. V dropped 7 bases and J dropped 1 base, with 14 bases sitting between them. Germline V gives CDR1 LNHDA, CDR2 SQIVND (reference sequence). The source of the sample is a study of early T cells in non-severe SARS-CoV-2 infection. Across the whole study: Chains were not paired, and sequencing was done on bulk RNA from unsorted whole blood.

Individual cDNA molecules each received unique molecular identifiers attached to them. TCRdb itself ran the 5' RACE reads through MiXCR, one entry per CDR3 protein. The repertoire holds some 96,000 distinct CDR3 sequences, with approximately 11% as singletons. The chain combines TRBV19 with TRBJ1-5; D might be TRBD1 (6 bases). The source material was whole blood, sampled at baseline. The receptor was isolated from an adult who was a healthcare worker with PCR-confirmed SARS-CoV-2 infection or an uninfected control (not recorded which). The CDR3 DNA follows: TGTGCCAGTAATCAGGGGTCAAGAAGCAATCAGCCCCAGCATTTT. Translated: CASNQGSRSNQPQHF.